This entry lists 16 T cell receptor beta chains sequenced from one sample in a study of Tregs in tolerant kidney transplant recipients. Generated by immunoSEQ multiplex PCR, the TCRdb table keeps only in-frame clones and is missing some. This table holds about 87,000 clones, 93% found once. The material sequenced was CD4+ T cells from blood, taken before the transplant. The receptors were sampled from a human donor who received a combined kidney and bone marrow transplant.

This chain connects TRBV7-2 to TRBJ2-2; D not certain. The CDR3 totals 13 residues. Germline CDR1 and CDR2: SGHTA and FQGNSA. V shed 0 bases and J shed 5 bases, with 4 bases lying between them. In DNA, the CDR3 is TGTGCCAGCAGCTTAGCGCGGACCGGGGAGCTGTTTTTT. Its translation is CASSLARTGELFF.

This clone was found once. The chain couples TRBV5-6 to TRBJ2-3; 8 bases are a match to TRBD1. This CDR3 contains 15 residues. Germline V gene data show CDR1 as SGHDT and CDR2 as YYEEEE. V trimming: 2 bases; J trimming: 3 bases; junction bases outside the gene matches: 5. In DNA, the CDR3 is TGTGCCAGCAGCTTAGACAGGGGATGGACAGATACGCAGTATTTT. This sequence encodes CASSLDRGWTDTQYF.

The chain combines TRBV7-3 with TRBJ2-1, with 8 bases aligning to TRBD2. The CDR3 covers 14 residues. With V trimmed by 5 bases and J by 2 bases, 2 bases remained unmatched. Per the germline V gene, CDR1 is SGHTA and CDR2 is FQGTGA. The CDR3 region is CASSVAGPYNEQFF. CDR3 in DNA: TGTGCCAGCAGCGTAGCGGGACCCTACAATGAGCAGTTCTTC.

The chain has TRBV19 and TRBJ1-5, with a weak D call TRBD1 (6 bases). This CDR3 is 15 amino acids long. Germline CDR1 LNHDA, CDR2 SQIVND (reference sequence). The V end was cut by 8 bases, the J end by 1 base, with 15 bases between. CDR3 amino acids: CASSGGGQSNQPQHF. Here the CDR3 DNA reads TGTGCCAGTTCGGGAGGGGGACAAAGCAATCAGCCCCAGCATTTT.

This clone was detected once. The V gene is TRBV5-4, the J gene TRBJ2-3; maybe TRBD2 (6 bases). Germline V gives CDR1 SGHNT, CDR2 YYREEE (reference sequence). This CDR3 contains 16 residues. The V gene lost 2 bases and the J gene lost 5 bases, with 18 bases spanning the gap. CDR3 bases: TGTGCCAGCAGCTTTATTAGCGGTAAACCAGTAGATACGCAGTATTTT. It codes for CASSFISGKPVDTQYF. Variable domain in full (rest from reference TRBV5-4 and TRBJ2-3): ETGVTQSPTHLIKTRGQQVTLRCSSQSGHNTVSWYQQALGQGPQFIFQYYREEENGRGNFPPRFSGLQFPNYSSELNVNALELDDSALYLCASSFISGKPVDTQYFGPGTRLTVL.

The rearrangement joins TRBV25-1 to TRBJ2-5; TRBD2 is a possible D gene (6 bases). The CDR3 has 15 amino acids. Trimming shortened V by 8 bases and J by 5 bases, and 21 bases separated the two germline ends. From germline, CDR1 is MGHDK and CDR2 SYGVNS. CDR3 sequence reads: CASSPWGDGVETQYF. Here the CDR3 DNA reads TGTGCCAGCTCCCCTTGGGGGGACGGGGTGGAGACCCAGTACTTC.

The chain combines TRBV6-6 with TRBJ1-2; no definite D call. The V gene's germline CDR1 is MNHNY and CDR2 SVGAGI (reference sequence). CDR3 length: 15 amino acids. The V end lost 0 bases, the J end lost 6 bases, and 14 bases lay between the germline ends. Here the CDR3 reads CASSYSRTGRDGYTF. The CDR3 DNA reads as TGTGCCAGCAGTTACTCACGGACCGGGCGGGATGGCTACACCTTC.

The chain employs TRBV7-2 and TRBJ2-3; D is possibly TRBD2 (6 bases). Trimming removed 1 base from V and 6 bases from J, with 14 bases in between. Germline assignment: CDR1 SGHTA and CDR2 FQGNSA. The CDR3 loop spans 15 amino acids. CDR3 region: CASSLGELARDTQYF. CDR3 nucleotides: TGTGCCAGCAGCTTAGGGGAACTAGCCCGTGATACGCAGTATTTT.

This chain connects TRBV19 to TRBJ1-6; 8 positions match TRBD1. V shed 8 bases and J 8 bases; nucleotides not matched to a gene: 11. Germline CDR1 LNHDA, CDR2 SQIVND (reference sequence). The CDR3 runs to 15 residues. The CDR3 spells CASRGQGALDSPLHF. CDR3 DNA sequence: TGTGCCAGTCGGGGGCAGGGGGCGCTTGATTCACCCCTCCACTTT.

The chain carries TRBV7-2 and TRBJ2-3; D gene unclear. Germline V gene lookup returns CDR1 SGHTA and CDR2 FQGNSA. Trimming stripped 2 bases from V and 2 bases from J, with 14 bases between. This CDR3 region has 16 residues. The CDR3 bases are TGTGCCAGCAGCTTAAGCTGGGCATCATCCACAGATACGCAGTATTTT. Its protein is CASSLSWASSTDTQYF.

The V call is TRBV29-1, the J call TRBJ2-1, with TRBD2 identical over 10 bases. Germline lookup yields CDR1 SQVTM and CDR2 ANQGSEA. The CDR3 loop spans 17 amino acids. The V and J ends lost 6 bases and 6 bases, in that order; junction bases with no gene match: 17. CDR3 in DNA: TGCAGCGTCGCCCCAGATCAGCGGGAGGGTCCCTCCAATGAGCAGTTCTTC. Its protein product is CSVAPDQREGPSNEQFF.

This chain links TRBV29-1 with TRBJ2-6, with 9 bases matching TRBD1. The V segment lost 6 bases and the J segment 4 bases; nucleotides outside the gene matches: 4. Germline loops: CDR1 SQVTM, CDR2 ANQGSEA. This CDR3 spans 14 amino acids. The CDR3 sequence: CSVDRGAGANVLTF. The CDR3 DNA follows: TGCAGCGTGGACAGGGGTGCGGGGGCCAACGTCCTGACTTTC.

In nucleotides, the CDR3 is TGTGCCAGCAGCCGTCTGGGCGGGGCAGATACGCAGTATTTT. Translated, it gives CASSRLGGADTQYF. The chain carries TRBV7-3 and TRBJ2-3; D is perhaps TRBD2 (6 bases). V dropped 5 bases and J dropped 4 bases, with 13 bases sitting between them. The CDR3 contains 14 residues. Per germline, CDR1 SGHTA and CDR2 FQGTGA.

The chain uses TRBV14 and TRBJ2-7; D perhaps matches TRBD2 (6 bases). The CDR3 is made up of 13 amino acids. Trimming shortened V by 3 bases and J by 2 bases, and 8 bases separated the two germline ends. Per the germline V gene, CDR1 is SGHDN and CDR2 is FVKESK. CDR3 DNA: TGTGCCAGCAGCCAGAGGGAGGCCTACGAGCAGTACTTC. Translated: CASSQREAYEQYF. The entire variable domain, with the rest obtained from reference TRBV14 and TRBJ2-7, is as follows: EAGVTQFPSHSVIEKGQTVTLRCDPISGHDNLYWYRRVMGKEIKFLLHFVKESKQDESGMPNNRFLAERTGGTYSTLKVQPAELEDSGVYFCASSQREAYEQYFGPGTRLTVT.

The rearrangement uses TRBV5-4 and TRBJ2-1; 10 bases map to TRBD1. CDR1 and CDR2 from the germline V gene are SGHNT and YYREEE (reference sequence). The J segment lost 7 bases and the V segment lost 2 bases, leaving 6 bases of the junction unmatched. The CDR3 is 15 amino acids. This CDR3 reads CASSLPGQGPNEQFF. The CDR3 DNA reads as TGTGCCAGCAGCTTACCGGGACAGGGGCCAAATGAGCAGTTCTTC.

This rearrangement joins TRBV10-3 to TRBJ2-7, with no clear D. CDR1 ENHRY and CDR2 SYGVKD come from the germline V gene. V was cut by 0 bases and J by 2 bases, with 11 bases left in between. The CDR3 extends over 15 amino acids. The chain's CDR3 is CAISESTRSPYEQYF. The CDR3 DNA reads TGTGCCATCAGTGAGTCGACGAGGTCTCCCTACGAGCAGTACTTC.